A selection of T cell receptor beta chains follows, all from one sample in a study of control samples from healthy donors and cancer patients. Data came from immunoSEQ multiplex PCR; TCRdb stores just in-frame clones and leaves some out. This table has under 150,000 clones, about nine tenths appearing once. Source material: blood. The receptors come from a man aged 25-45 years in good health. The CDR3 runs from the conserved cysteine through the conserved F or W. The order of the fields is CDR3 length, V gene, clone size, J gene, D gene, CDR3 DNA, CDR3 protein. A D gene is named only where the DNA matches it firmly. Size is stated for part of the rows, as once, few or many counts, or as a class when the clone is expanded.

14	TRBV11-3	-	TRBJ2-1	-	TGTGCCAGCAGCTTAGATCTTACACGCAATGAGCAGTTCTTC	CASSLDLTRNEQFF
15	TRBV4-3	-	TRBJ1-1	-	TGCGCCAGCAGCCAGAGGACGACCGCGAACACTGAAGCTTTCTTT	CASSQRTTANTEAFF
16	TRBV7-9	-	TRBJ2-7	-	TGTGCCAGCCAGCCGGTCGGGGACGCAAACTCCTACGAGCAGTACTTC	CASQPVGDANSYEQYF
14	TRBV3-1/TRBV3-2	few	TRBJ1-6	TRBD1	TGTGCCAGCAGTACCGGGACAGTTCGTTCACCCCTCCACTTT	CASSTGTVRSPLHF
14	TRBV23-1	once	TRBJ1-2	TRBD1	TGCGCCGCACAGGTCGGGGACAGCTCTTATGGCTACACCTTC	CAAQVGDSSYGYTF
13	TRBV6-5	-	TRBJ1-2	-	TGTGCCGCAGGGGAGTGGGGGTACTATGGCTACACCTTC	CAAGEWGYYGYTF
15	TRBV4-3	-	TRBJ1-1	TRBD1	TGCGCCAGCAGCCATAACTCGGGACAGGGTATTGAAGCTTTCTTT	CASSHNSGQGIEAFF
14	TRBV6-2/TRBV6-3	-	TRBJ2-5	-	TGTGCCAGCAGTTACAGGTCGCGGCAAGAGACCCAGTACTTC	CASSYRSRQETQYF
17	TRBV5-1	-	TRBJ2-2	-	TGCGCCAGCAGCTTGCGGGGGCCCAGCGGTAACACCGGGGAGCTGTTTTTT	CASSLRGPSGNTGELFF
13	TRBV7-3	-	TRBJ1-1	-	TGTGCCAGCAGGCAGGAGGTGAACACTGAAGCTTTCTTT	CASRQEVNTEAFF
14	TRBV7-2	-	TRBJ1-5	TRBD1	TGTGCCAGCAGCCTGACAGGGGCTTATCAGCCCCAGCATTTT	CASSLTGAYQPQHF
12	TRBV23-1	once	TRBJ1-1	-	TGCGCCAGCGGCCGTAGGGGAATAAGCGGTTTCTTT	CASGRRGISGFF
13	TRBV29-1	-	TRBJ1-1	TRBD1	TGCAGCGCTGGACAGGGGACGGGCACTGAAGCTTTCTTT	CSAGQGTGTEAFF
13	TRBV28	-	TRBJ1-2	TRBD1	TGTGCCAGCAGTACACAGGGGTGGAGTGGCTACACCTTC	CASSTQGWSGYTF
17	TRBV6-1	-	TRBJ2-7	TRBD1	TGTGCCAGCAGTGACGGCCTCGACAGGGGGCATCGGTACGAGCAGTACTTC	CASSDGLDRGHRYEQYF
17	TRBV11-2	-	TRBJ2-5	TRBD2	TGTGCCAGCAGCTTAGGACTAGCGGGGGGCTTACAAGAGACCCAGTACTTC	CASSLGLAGGLQETQYF
14	TRBV6-2/TRBV6-3	-	TRBJ2-7	-	TGTGCCAGCAGTTACTCGGCCCCTCCCTACGAGCAGTACTTC	CASSYSAPPYEQYF
16	TRBV5-4	-	TRBJ2-1	-	TGTGCCAGCAGCAAAGACTCGGGGAGTTTCTGGAATGAGCAGTTCTTC	CASSKDSGSFWNEQFF
13	TRBV19	-	TRBJ2-7	TRBD1	TGTGCCAGTAGTCTGCAGGGGGCCGGAGAGCAGTACTTC	CASSLQGAGEQYF
15	TRBV6-5	-	TRBJ2-2	-	TGTGCCAGCAGTATTGGACAGTTGAACACCGGGGAGCTGTTTTTT	CASSIGQLNTGELFF
14	TRBV5-5	-	TRBJ1-1	-	TGTGCCAGCAGCTTGGTTCAGGGTGGGACTGAAGCTTTCTTT	CASSLVQGGTEAFF
14	TRBV19	-	TRBJ1-3	-	TGTGCCTCCACCGCGGGCAGGACTGGAAACACCATATATTTT	CASTAGRTGNTIYF
15	TRBV30	-	TRBJ2-3	TRBD2	TGTGTCTGGACCAACGGGGTAGCGGGACCCGATACGCAGTATTTT	CVWTNGVAGPDTQYF
17	TRBV19	-	TRBJ1-5	TRBD1	TGTGCCAGTAGTCCCCGAGGGGGCAACAGGGCTTATCAGCCCCAGCATTTT	CASSPRGGNRAYQPQHF
15	TRBV5-4	-	TRBJ1-1	-	TGTGCCAGCAGCTCATTGGGGGGGATGAACACTGAAGCTTTCTTT	CASSSLGGMNTEAFF
12	TRBV6-2/TRBV6-3	-	TRBJ2-1	-	TGTGCCAGCAGTGACCGGGATGATGAGCAGTTCTTC	CASSDRDDEQFF
16	TRBV9	-	TRBJ2-7	-	TGTGCCAGCAGCGTAGTAGCCGGGACCTACTCCTACGAGCAGTACTTC	CASSVVAGTYSYEQYF
13	TRBV5-8	-	TRBJ1-1	TRBD1	TGTGCCAGCAGCTCACAGGGGATCACTGAAGCTTTCTTT	CASSSQGITEAFF
13	TRBV27	-	TRBJ2-1	-	TGTGCCAGCAGTTTATTCACTCGGGACCAACAGTTCTTC	CASSLFTRDQQFF
12	TRBV12-3/TRBV12-4	-	TRBJ2-7	-	TGTGCCAGCAGTCCCACTAGCTACGAGCAGTACTTC	CASSPTSYEQYF
16	TRBV25-1	-	TRBJ2-1	-	TGTGCCAGCAGTGAAGGACAGCAGAGCTCCTACAATGAGCAGTTCTTC	CASSEGQQSSYNEQFF
10	TRBV29-1	-	TRBJ2-7	-	TGCAGCGTTGAAGGGGAAATACAGTACTTC	CSVEGEIQYF
15	TRBV4-2	-	TRBJ1-4	-	TGTGCCAGCAGCCGAACCCTTGCAACTAATGAAAAACTGTTTTTT	CASSRTLATNEKLFF
14	TRBV13	-	TRBJ1-1	-	TGTGCCAGCAGTCTACCGACAGAGAACACTGAAGCTTTCTTT	CASSLPTENTEAFF
16	TRBV28	-	TRBJ2-7	TRBD1	TGTGCCAGCAGTTTGCCTCGGACAGGGGTTCCCTACGAGCAGTACTTC	CASSLPRTGVPYEQYF
16	TRBV18	-	TRBJ2-6	TRBD1	TGTGCCAGCTCACGAGAACAGGGGGCTGGGGCCAACGTCCTGACTTTC	CASSREQGAGANVLTF
13	TRBV11-2	once	TRBJ2-3	-	TGTGCCAGCAGCTTAGGGGCTCCAGATACGCAGTATTTT	CASSLGAPDTQYF
14	TRBV18	-	TRBJ1-1	-	TGTGCCAGCTCAGATGGAAGGGGATATACTGAAGCTTTCTTT	CASSDGRGYTEAFF
13	TRBV6-5	-	TRBJ1-2	-	TGTGCCAGCAGTTACGACGCTCGCTATGGCTACACCTTC	CASSYDARYGYTF
16	TRBV7-2	-	TRBJ2-7	-	TGTGCCAGCAGCTTAGGTTTGGCAGTCGGATCCTACGAGCAGTACTTC	CASSLGLAVGSYEQYF
16	TRBV5-1	-	TRBJ1-2	TRBD1	TGCGCCAGCAGTTCCGGGACAGGGGACCATTACTATGGCTACACCTTC	CASSSGTGDHYYGYTF